Shown below are 5 T cell receptor beta chains from a single sample sequenced in a study of cytomegalovirus exposure and HLA in healthy donors (dated by TCRdb to the late 2010s). The library came from the immunoSEQ multiplex PCR assay. For the multiplex PCR, a mixture combining 60 forward primers for TCR Vbeta segments and 13 reverse primers for TCR Jbeta segments was used. TCRdb carries this immuneACCESS record with in-frame sequences only. Its versions omit some clonotypes, under half of them owing to an unresolved V gene in the studies checked, with the rest unexplained. The sample contains approximately 190,000 clones, approximately 86% of them found a single time. The ten largest clones capture around 0.99% of the sample. Sequenced sample: PBMCs. The receptors derive from a boy aged 2 to 9 in good health and CMV-seronegative.

The chain employs TRBV19 and TRBJ1-5, with D maybe TRBD1 (6 bases). The CDR3 extends over 14 amino acids. The germline V and J ends were trimmed by 6 bases and 6 bases, with 15 bases remaining between them. Germline V CDR1 and CDR2: LNHDA, SQIVND (reference sequence). For the CDR3, the DNA is TGTGCCAGTAGAATCTTGGGGGCAGGTCAGCCCCAGCATTTT. This gives the protein CASRILGAGQPQHF. Filled out from reference TRBV19 and TRBJ1-5, the complete variable domain reads DGGITQSPKYLFRKEGQNVTLSCEQNLNHDAMYWYRQDPGQGLRLIYYSQIVNDFQKGDIAEGYSVSREKKESFPLTVTSAQKNPTAFYLCASRILGAGQPQHFGDGTRLSIL.

The chain is built from TRBV5-1 and TRBJ2-3; the match to TRBD2 covers 10 bases. V trimming: 3 bases; J trimming: 1 base; junction bases outside the gene matches: 2. The CDR3 length is 15 residues. The V gene's germline CDR1 is SGHRS and CDR2 YFSETQ. CDR3 sequence: CASSSSGRGTDTQYF. In DNA form, the CDR3 reads TGCGCCAGCAGCTCTAGCGGGAGAGGCACAGATACGCAGTATTTT.

The V call is TRBV6-1, the J call TRBJ2-5, with D possibly being TRBD1 (6 bases). CDR3 size: 14 residues. The V gene lost 8 bases and the J gene lost 0 bases, with 13 bases spanning the gap. CDR1 is MNHNS and CDR2 is SASEGT in the germline V gene. CDR3 sequence: CASCRTAYQETQYF. In nucleotides, the CDR3 is TGTGCCAGCTGTCGGACAGCGTACCAAGAGACCCAGTACTTC.

DNA of the CDR3: TGTGCCAGCAGTACAGACAGGGGTGGCAATCAGCCCCAGCATTTT. This gives the protein CASSTDRGGNQPQHF. This chain uses TRBV6-6 with TRBJ1-5; 8 positions agree with TRBD1. Germline CDR1 MNHNY, CDR2 SVGAGI (reference sequence). The V gene end was trimmed by 5 bases and the J gene end by 2 bases; junction bases not matched to a gene: 5. This CDR3 has 15 residues.

The rearrangement links TRBV28 to TRBJ2-7, with D unresolved. The CDR3 is 12 amino acids. V lost 6 bases, J lost 3 bases, and 9 bases lay in between. CDR1 and CDR2 (germline): MDHEN, SYDVKM. The CDR3, as DNA: TGTGCCAGCAGACACAGCTACTACGAGCAGTACTTC. Amino acid sequence: CASRHSYYEQYF.